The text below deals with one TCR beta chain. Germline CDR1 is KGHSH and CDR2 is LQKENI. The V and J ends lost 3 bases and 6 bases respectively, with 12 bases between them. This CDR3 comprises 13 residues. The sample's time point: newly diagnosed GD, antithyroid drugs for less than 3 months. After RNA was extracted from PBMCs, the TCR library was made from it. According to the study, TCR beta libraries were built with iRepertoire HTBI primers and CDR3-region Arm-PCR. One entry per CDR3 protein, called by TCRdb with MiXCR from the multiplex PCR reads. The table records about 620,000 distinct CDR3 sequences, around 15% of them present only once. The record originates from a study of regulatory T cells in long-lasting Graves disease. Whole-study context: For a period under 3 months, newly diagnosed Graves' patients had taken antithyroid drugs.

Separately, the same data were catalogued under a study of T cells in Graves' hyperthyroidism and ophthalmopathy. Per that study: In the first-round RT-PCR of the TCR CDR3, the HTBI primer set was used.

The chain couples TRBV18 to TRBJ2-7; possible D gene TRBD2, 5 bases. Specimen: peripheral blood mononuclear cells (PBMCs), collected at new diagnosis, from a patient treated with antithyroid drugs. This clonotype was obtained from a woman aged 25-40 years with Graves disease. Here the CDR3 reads CASSPIQSGEQYF. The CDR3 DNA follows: TGTGCCAGCTCACCTATTCAGAGCGGCGAGCAGTACTTC.